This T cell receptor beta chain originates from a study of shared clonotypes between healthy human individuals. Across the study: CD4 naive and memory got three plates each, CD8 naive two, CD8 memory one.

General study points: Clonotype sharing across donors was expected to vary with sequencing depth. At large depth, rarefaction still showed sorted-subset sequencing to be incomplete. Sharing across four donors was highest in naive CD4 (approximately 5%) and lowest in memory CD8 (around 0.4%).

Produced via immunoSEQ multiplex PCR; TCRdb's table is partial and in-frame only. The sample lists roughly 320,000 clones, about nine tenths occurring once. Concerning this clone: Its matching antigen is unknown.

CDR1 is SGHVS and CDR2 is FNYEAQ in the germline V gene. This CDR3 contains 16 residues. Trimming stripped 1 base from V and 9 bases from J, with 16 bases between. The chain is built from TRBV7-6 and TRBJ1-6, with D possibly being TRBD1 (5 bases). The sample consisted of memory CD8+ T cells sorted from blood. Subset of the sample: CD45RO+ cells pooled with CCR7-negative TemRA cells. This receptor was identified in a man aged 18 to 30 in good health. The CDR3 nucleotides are TGTGCCAGCAGCTTAGTGGAGGCAGGGAATCTTTCACCCCTCCACTTT. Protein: CASSLVEAGNLSPLHF.